The table lists the clone carrying this T cell receptor (beta chain) with many counts. TCRdb called the 5' RACE reads again in MiXCR, with one record for every CDR3 protein. The sample includes under 75,000 distinct CDR3 sequences, about an eighth of them seen just once. These data belong to a study of early T cells in non-severe SARS-CoV-2 infection. Losses at the gene ends were 0 bases for V and 5 bases for J; bases not matched to a gene: 15. CDR1 is SGHAT, CDR2 FQNNGV, per germline. The CDR3 length is 19 residues. The source of this sequence is an adult who was a healthcare worker with PCR-confirmed SARS-CoV-2 infection or an uninfected control (not recorded which). The chain employs TRBV11-2 and TRBJ2-2; 7 bases map to TRBD2. The material sequenced was whole blood. In DNA, the CDR3 is TGTGCCAGCAGCTTAGACTCTTACCCGGGACTATCCGGTACCGGGGAGCTGTTTTTT. Translated: CASSLDSYPGLSGTGELFF.